One sample yielded the 25 T cell receptor beta chains listed below, sequenced in a study of control samples from healthy donors and cancer patients (TCRdb year 2020). Receptor libraries were prepared by the immunoSEQ multiplex PCR assay. TCRdb took over this immuneACCESS table, retaining in-frame rearrangements with V and J assigned. Such tables are incomplete; in checked studies, under half of the missing clones stem from an unresolved V gene, and the remainder is unexplained. Present in this sample are about 190,000 clones, approximately 91% of which were seen just once. Approximately 1.8% of the sample goes to the ten largest clones. Specimen: blood. These receptors were collected from a man aged 25-45 years in good health.

J is TRBJ2-1 and V is TRBV7-2; D is uncertain. The CDR3 runs to 13 residues. V dropped 0 bases and J dropped 10 bases, with 10 bases sitting between them. Germline CDR1 reads SGHTA; CDR2 reads FQGNSA. The CDR3 bases are TGTGCCAGCAGCTTAGCGAGGCTCCAAGAGCAGTTCTTC. This sequence encodes CASSLARLQEQFF.

The chain couples TRBV9 to TRBJ2-1; D gene ambiguous. CDR3 length equals 17 residues. CDR1 and CDR2 from the germline V gene are SGDLS and YYNGEE. The V end was cut by 2 bases, the J end by 5 bases, with 20 bases between. This chain's CDR3 is CASSVSRPDVPNNEQFF. CDR3 nucleotides: TGTGCCAGCAGCGTGTCCCGCCCCGATGTCCCCAACAATGAGCAGTTCTTC.

The CDR3 loop reads CASSPRTTNYGYTF. In nucleotides, the CDR3 is TGTGCCAGCAGCCCCAGGACTACTAACTATGGCTACACCTTC. The V and J genes are TRBV11-1 and TRBJ1-2; D remains ambiguous. The V end lost 5 bases, the J end lost 0 bases, and 10 bases lay between the germline ends. The CDR3 has 14 residues. Per the germline V gene, CDR1 is SGHAT and CDR2 is FQDESV (reference sequence).

Concerning this clone: The sample carries other DNA sequences with the same CDR3. The chain has TRBV9 and TRBJ1-1; D might be TRBD1 (6 bases). From germline, CDR1 is SGDLS and CDR2 YYNGEE. There are 16 residues in the CDR3. The V gene lost 0 bases and the J gene lost 0 bases, with 12 bases spanning the gap. The CDR3 DNA reads as TGTGCCAGCAGCGTAGAAGGGGGACCTTTGAACACTGAAGCTTTCTTT. It encodes CASSVEGGPLNTEAFF.

V and J are TRBV6-1 and TRBJ2-1; D is undetermined. V was clipped by 2 bases and J by 8 bases, with 10 bases between them. This CDR3 spans 13 amino acids. From germline, CDR1 is MNHNS and CDR2 SASEGT. The CDR3 spells CASSENFRYEQFF. In DNA, the CDR3 is TGTGCCAGCAGTGAAAACTTTAGATATGAGCAGTTCTTC.

V usage is TRBV27 and J usage is TRBJ2-7; D gene unclear. Deletions cut 4 bases from V and 9 bases from J, with 16 bases between. The germline V gene has CDR1 MNHEY and CDR2 SMNVEV (reference sequence). CDR3 size: 13 residues. The DNA of the CDR3 is TGTGCCAGCAGTTCCCTGAACATGCTCGGGCAGTACTTC. This sequence encodes CASSSLNMLGQYF.

The chain joins TRBV3-1 (or the pseudogene TRBV3-2) to TRBJ1-2; D call uncertain. Trimming left V 2 bases short and J 2 bases short, with 9 bases between. The CDR3 loop spans 14 amino acids. Germline CDR1 LGHDT, CDR2 YNNKEL (reference sequence). Here the CDR3 DNA reads TGTGCCAGCAGCCAATTCGGGCAGAACTATGGCTACACCTTC. This gives the protein CASSQFGQNYGYTF.

The chain has TRBV7-6 and TRBJ2-6; unclear D gene. There are 15 residues in the CDR3. Germline CDR1 reads SGHVS; CDR2 reads FNYEAQ. Trimming took off 1 base at V and 0 bases at J, with 4 bases between the two ends. This CDR3 reads CASSLVNSGANVLTF. CDR3 nucleotides: TGTGCCAGCAGCTTAGTCAACTCTGGGGCCAACGTCCTGACTTTC.

The rearrangement uses TRBV18 and TRBJ2-1; TRBD1 aligns across 7 bases. V lost 4 bases to trimming and J lost 5 bases; unmatched junction nucleotides: 2. The CDR3 is 13 amino acids. Germline assignment: CDR1 KGHSH and CDR2 LQKENI. This CDR3 reads CASSLDRDNEQFF. The CDR3 DNA follows: TGTGCCAGCTCACTCGACAGGGACAATGAGCAGTTCTTC.

The chain has TRBV5-8 and TRBJ2-1, with TRBD1 matching 10 bases. Germline trimming cut 6 bases from V and 2 bases from J; bases unmatched to any gene: 5. The CDR3 spans 15 residues. The germline V gene has CDR1 SGHTS and CDR2 YDEGEE. The CDR3 coding sequence is TGTGCCAGCACCCTCGGACAGGGGGCCTACAATGAGCAGTTCTTC. Protein: CASTLGQGAYNEQFF.

This chain uses TRBV12-5 with TRBJ1-6; D remains ambiguous. There are 18 residues in the CDR3. CDR1 and CDR2 (germline): LGHNT, FRNRAP. Trimming shortened V by 0 bases and J by 5 bases, and 17 bases separated the two germline ends. The CDR3: CASGLVLGWQQDNSPLHF. The CDR3, as DNA: TGTGCTAGTGGTTTGGTACTTGGTTGGCAGCAAGATAATTCACCCCTCCACTTT.

This clone was found once. The gene calls are TRBV20-1 and TRBJ1-2; D is unresolved. Germline CDR1 and CDR2: DFQATT and SNEGSKA (reference sequence). V was shortened by 3 bases and J by 2 bases, with 4 bases between the two germline ends. This CDR3 comprises 11 residues. CDR3 sequence (DNA): TGCAGTGCTAGTCTGAACTATGGCTACACCTTC. This encodes CSASLNYGYTF.

The chain combines TRBV19 with TRBJ1-2, with a possible D match to TRBD1 (5 bases). CDR3 length: 15 residues. Germline V CDR1 and CDR2: LNHDA, SQIVND (reference sequence). Trimming shortened V by 3 bases and J by 0 bases, and 11 bases separated the two germline ends. The CDR3 nucleotides read TGTGCCAGTAGTATTCAGGGTCTCGCTAACTATGGCTACACCTTC. This translates into CASSIQGLANYGYTF.

The chain employs TRBV11-3 and TRBJ1-2, with D unresolved. V was cut by 0 bases and J by 8 bases, with 16 bases left in between. CDR1 and CDR2 (germline): SGHNT, YENEEA. This CDR3 spans 15 amino acids. The CDR3 loop is CASSLDQMGGEGYTF. CDR3 bases: TGTGCCAGCAGCTTAGATCAGATGGGTGGAGAAGGCTACACCTTC.

The rearrangement links TRBV27 to TRBJ2-6; TRBD1 agrees at 9 bases. V shed 5 bases and J 0 bases; nucleotides not matched to a gene: 5. This CDR3 has 17 residues. Germline loops: CDR1 MNHEY, CDR2 SMNVEV (reference sequence). The CDR3 reads CASSGTGLSSGANVLTF. CDR3 bases: TGTGCCAGCAGTGGGACAGGGCTTTCCTCTGGGGCCAACGTCCTGACTTTC.

This chain links TRBV5-1 with TRBJ1-3, with TRBD1 identical over 11 bases. Germline-derived CDR1 and CDR2 are SGHRS and YFSETQ. The CDR3 runs 18 residues. Germline trimming cut 1 base from V and 2 bases from J; bases unmatched to any gene: 8. This CDR3 is CASSLTTGTGGTGNTIYF. The CDR3 DNA reads TGCGCCAGCAGCTTGACGACCGGGACAGGGGGGACTGGAAACACCATATATTTT.

This rearrangement joins TRBV6-5 to TRBJ1-1, with D unresolved. V was pared by 2 bases and J by 0 bases, with 10 bases between. Per the germline V gene, CDR1 is MNHEY and CDR2 is SVGAGI. The length of the CDR3 is 15 residues. The CDR3 DNA follows: TGTGCCAGCAGTTACGGTCGGGGAATGAACACTGAAGCTTTCTTT. This encodes CASSYGRGMNTEAFF.

This chain joins TRBV3-1 (or the pseudogene TRBV3-2) and TRBJ2-1; 13 bases line up with TRBD2. Germline trimming cut 4 bases from V and 9 bases from J; bases unmatched to any gene: 9. The CDR3 totals 16 residues. CDR1 LGHDT and CDR2 YNNKEL come from the germline V gene (reference sequence). In DNA, the CDR3 is TGTGCCAGCAGCCTTTACCGACTAGCGGGGGGAATTGAGCAGTTCTTC. Residues: CASSLYRLAGGIEQFF.

This clone was observed a few times. V and J are TRBV4-1 and TRBJ1-1; weak D call: TRBD1 (6 bases). Germline V lookup: CDR1 MGHRA, CDR2 YSYEKL. This CDR3 has 15 amino acids. V was pared by 3 bases and J by 2 bases, with 13 bases between. CDR3 nucleotides: TGCGCCAGCAGCCATAGTCGACAGGTTAACACTGAAGCTTTCTTT. Residues: CASSHSRQVNTEAFF.

This sequence joins TRBV7-3 and TRBJ1-6; D not certain. Germline-derived CDR1 and CDR2 are SGHTA and FQGTGA. CDR3 length: 15 amino acids. V was shortened by 1 base and J by 7 bases, with 11 bases between the two germline ends. The CDR3 here is CASSLKGDGNSPLHF. DNA of the CDR3: TGTGCCAGCAGCTTAAAAGGCGATGGGAATTCACCCCTCCACTTT.

This clone was seen just once. CDR3 amino acids: CATSDSGTANTEAFF. The CDR3 nucleotides are TGTGCCACCAGTGATTCCGGGACAGCGAACACTGAAGCTTTCTTT. V and J are TRBV24-1 and TRBJ1-1; the match to TRBD1 covers 7 bases. This CDR3 is 15 amino acids long. The V and J ends lost 2 bases and 1 base, in that order; junction bases with no gene match: 3. CDR1 and CDR2 (germline): KGHDR, SFDVKD.

The rearrangement links TRBV3-1 (or the pseudogene TRBV3-2) to TRBJ1-2; D remains ambiguous. Germline V gene data show CDR1 as LGHDT and CDR2 as YNNKEL (reference sequence). V lost 7 bases, J lost 8 bases, and 20 bases lay in between. The CDR3 is 14 residues long. Written as DNA, the CDR3 is TGTGCCAGCACGAGGCGGGGAAGTAATTGGGGCTACACCTTC. Residues: CASTRRGSNWGYTF.

The V gene is TRBV29-1, the J gene TRBJ1-5, with 9 bases aligning to TRBD1. Germline CDR1 reads SQVTM; CDR2 reads ANQGSEA. The CDR3 length is 14 residues. J gave up 2 bases and V 7 bases, and 6 bases lay outside the gene matches. CDR3 coding DNA: TGCAGCGCAGGACAGGGGACGGGCAATCAGCCCCAGCATTTT. Protein: CSAGQGTGNQPQHF.

The V call is TRBV2, the J call TRBJ1-1; D not resolved. The CDR3 has 14 amino acids. The V gene lost 7 bases and the J gene lost 3 bases, with 15 bases spanning the gap. Germline V gene data show CDR1 as SNHLY and CDR2 as FYNNEI. CDR3 sequence: CASKSPDWDTEAFF. The CDR3 DNA reads TGTGCCAGCAAAAGTCCGGACTGGGACACTGAAGCTTTCTTT.

This clone showed up just once. This rearrangement joins TRBV7-8 to TRBJ1-2; 7 nucleotides match TRBD1. The germline gives CDR1 SGHVS, CDR2 FQNEAQ. The V gene end was trimmed by 5 bases and the J gene end by 8 bases; junction bases not matched to a gene: 5. The CDR3 sequence is 12 residues long. In DNA form, the CDR3 reads TGTGCCAGCAGCCCCGGGACAGCCGGCTACACCTTC. Translation: CASSPGTAGYTF.